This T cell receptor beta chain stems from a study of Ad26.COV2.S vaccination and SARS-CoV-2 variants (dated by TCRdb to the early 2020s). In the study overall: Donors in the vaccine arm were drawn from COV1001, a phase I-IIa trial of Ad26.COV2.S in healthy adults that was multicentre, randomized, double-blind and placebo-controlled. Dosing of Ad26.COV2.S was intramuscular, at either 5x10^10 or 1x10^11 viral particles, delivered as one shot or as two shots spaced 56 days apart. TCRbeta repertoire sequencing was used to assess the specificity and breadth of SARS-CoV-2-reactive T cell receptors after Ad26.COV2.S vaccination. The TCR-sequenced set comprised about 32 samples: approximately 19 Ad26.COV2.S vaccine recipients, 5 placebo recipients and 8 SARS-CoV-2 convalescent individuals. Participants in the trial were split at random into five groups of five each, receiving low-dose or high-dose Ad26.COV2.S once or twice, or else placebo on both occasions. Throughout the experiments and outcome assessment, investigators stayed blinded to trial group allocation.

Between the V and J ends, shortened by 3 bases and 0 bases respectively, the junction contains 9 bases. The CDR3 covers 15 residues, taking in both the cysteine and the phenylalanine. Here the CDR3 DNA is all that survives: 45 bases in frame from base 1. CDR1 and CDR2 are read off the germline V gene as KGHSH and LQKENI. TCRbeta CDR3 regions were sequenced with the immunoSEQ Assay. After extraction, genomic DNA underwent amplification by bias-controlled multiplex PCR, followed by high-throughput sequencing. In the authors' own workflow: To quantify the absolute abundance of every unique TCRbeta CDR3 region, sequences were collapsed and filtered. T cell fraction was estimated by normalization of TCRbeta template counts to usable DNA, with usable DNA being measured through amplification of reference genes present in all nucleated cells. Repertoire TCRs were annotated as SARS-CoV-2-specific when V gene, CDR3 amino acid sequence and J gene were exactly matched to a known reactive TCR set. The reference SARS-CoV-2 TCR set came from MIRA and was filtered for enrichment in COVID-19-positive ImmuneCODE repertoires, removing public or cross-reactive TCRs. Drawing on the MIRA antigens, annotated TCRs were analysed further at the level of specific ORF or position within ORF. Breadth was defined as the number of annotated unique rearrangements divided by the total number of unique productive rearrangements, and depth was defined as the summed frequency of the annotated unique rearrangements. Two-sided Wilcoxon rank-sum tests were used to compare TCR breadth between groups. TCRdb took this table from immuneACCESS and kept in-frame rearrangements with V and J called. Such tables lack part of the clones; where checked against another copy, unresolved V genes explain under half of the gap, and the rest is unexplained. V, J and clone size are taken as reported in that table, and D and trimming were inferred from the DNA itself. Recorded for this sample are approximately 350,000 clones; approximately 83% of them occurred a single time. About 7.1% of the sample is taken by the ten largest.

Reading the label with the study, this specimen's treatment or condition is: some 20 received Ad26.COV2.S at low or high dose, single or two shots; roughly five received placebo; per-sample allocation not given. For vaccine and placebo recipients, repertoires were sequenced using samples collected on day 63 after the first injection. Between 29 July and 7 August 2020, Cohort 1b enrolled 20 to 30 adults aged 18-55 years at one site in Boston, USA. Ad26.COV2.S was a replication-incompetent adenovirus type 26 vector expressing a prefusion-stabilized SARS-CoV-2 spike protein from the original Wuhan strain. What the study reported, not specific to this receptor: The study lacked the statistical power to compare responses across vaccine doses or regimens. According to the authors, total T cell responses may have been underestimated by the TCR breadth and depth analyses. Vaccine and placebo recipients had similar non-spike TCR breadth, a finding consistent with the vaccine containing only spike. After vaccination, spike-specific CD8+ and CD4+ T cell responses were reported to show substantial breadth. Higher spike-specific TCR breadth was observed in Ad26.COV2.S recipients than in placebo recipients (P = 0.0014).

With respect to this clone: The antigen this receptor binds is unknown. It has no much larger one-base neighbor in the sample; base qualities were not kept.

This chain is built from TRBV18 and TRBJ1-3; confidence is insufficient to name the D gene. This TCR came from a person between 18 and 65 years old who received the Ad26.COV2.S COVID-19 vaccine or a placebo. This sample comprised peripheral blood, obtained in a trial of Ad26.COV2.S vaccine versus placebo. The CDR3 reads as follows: CASSPQRVSGNTIYF. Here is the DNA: TGTGCCAGCTCACCTCAGAGGGTCTCTGGAAACACCATATATTTT.